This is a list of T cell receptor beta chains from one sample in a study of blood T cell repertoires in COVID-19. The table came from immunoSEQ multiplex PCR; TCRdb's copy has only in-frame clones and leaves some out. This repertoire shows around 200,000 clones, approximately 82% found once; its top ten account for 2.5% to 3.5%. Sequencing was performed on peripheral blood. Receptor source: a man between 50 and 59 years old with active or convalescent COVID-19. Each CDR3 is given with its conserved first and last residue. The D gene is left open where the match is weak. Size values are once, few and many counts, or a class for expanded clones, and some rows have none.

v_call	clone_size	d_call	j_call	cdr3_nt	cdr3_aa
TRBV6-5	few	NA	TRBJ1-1	TGTGCCAGCAGTTACTCTGAGGGATTGAACACTGAAGCTTTCTTT	CASSYSEGLNTEAFF
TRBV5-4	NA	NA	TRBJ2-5	TGTGCCAGCAGCTTGGCCCCGGAGCAAGAGACCCAGTACTTC	CASSLAPEQETQYF
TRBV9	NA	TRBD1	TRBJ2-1	TGTGCCAGCAGCGTAGCAGGGGGCTATCCCTACAATGAGCAGTTCTTC	CASSVAGGYPYNEQFF
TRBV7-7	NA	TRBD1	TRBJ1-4	TGTGCTAGCAGCGCAAGCCCGGACAGGGGCCCAAATGAAAAACTGTTTTTT	CASSASPDRGPNEKLFF
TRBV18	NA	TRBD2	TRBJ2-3	TGTGCCAGCTCACCTCAACGGCGGGGGGGCCCAGATACGCAGTATTTT	CASSPQRRGGPDTQYF
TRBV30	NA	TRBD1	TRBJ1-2	TGTGCCTGGAGTTCGACAGGGCGGGGCTACACCTTC	CAWSSTGRGYTF
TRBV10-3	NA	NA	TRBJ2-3	TGTGCCATCAGTGACCAGCCACTAGCCGTCCAGGATACGCAGTATTTT	CAISDQPLAVQDTQYF
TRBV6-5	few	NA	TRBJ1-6	TGTGCCAGCAGCTTCGGACAGATTAATTCACCCCTCCACTTT	CASSFGQINSPLHF
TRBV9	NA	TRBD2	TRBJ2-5	TGTGCCAGCAGCGGTTTAGCGGGGCAAGAGACCCAGTACTTC	CASSGLAGQETQYF
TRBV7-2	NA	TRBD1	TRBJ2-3	TGTGCCAGCAGCTCGGGACAGAACACAGATACGCAGTATTTT	CASSSGQNTDTQYF
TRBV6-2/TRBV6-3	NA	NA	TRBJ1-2	TGTGCCAGCAGCCACCGGTCGTCGGGCACCTTC	CASSHRSSGTF
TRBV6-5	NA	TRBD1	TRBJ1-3	TGTGCCAGCAGTCGAGGAGGGACAGATGGAAACACCATATATTTT	CASSRGGTDGNTIYF
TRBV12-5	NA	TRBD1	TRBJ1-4	TGTGCTAGTGGTTCCTGGACAGGGGATGAAAAACTGTTTTTT	CASGSWTGDEKLFF
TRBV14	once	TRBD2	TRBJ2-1	TGTGCCAGCAGCCAAGTGACGGGAGGGCCGCGGCAGTTCTTC	CASSQVTGGPRQFF
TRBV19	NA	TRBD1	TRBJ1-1	TGTGCCAGTAACAGGGGTGCGGACGCTTTCTTT	CASNRGADAFF
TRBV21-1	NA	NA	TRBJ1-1	TGTGCCAGCCCCGGGACAGACCCTTACACTGAAGCTTTCTTT	CASPGTDPYTEAFF
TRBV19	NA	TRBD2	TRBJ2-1	TGTGCCAGTAGTATGAGGCGGGGAGGGGCAGATGAGCAGTTCTTC	CASSMRRGGADEQFF
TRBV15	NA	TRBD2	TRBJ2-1	TGTGCCACCAGCAGACTTCTAGCGGGAGTAACCTACAATGAGCAGTTCTTC	CATSRLLAGVTYNEQFF
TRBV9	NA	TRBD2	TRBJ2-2	TGTGCCAGCAGCGTAGCTAGCGGCATCACCGGGGAGCTGTTTTTT	CASSVASGITGELFF
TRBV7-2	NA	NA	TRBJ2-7	TGTGCCAGCAGCTTACGGCGCCAGGTGCCGGTGGAGCAGTACTTC	CASSLRRQVPVEQYF
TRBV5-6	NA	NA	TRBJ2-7	TGTGCCAGCAGCTTTTGGGACACTGCCTACGAGCAGTACTTC	CASSFWDTAYEQYF
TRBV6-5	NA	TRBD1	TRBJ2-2	TGTGCCAGCAGCCCACAGGGGGCAGGCACCGGGGAGCTGTTTTTT	CASSPQGAGTGELFF
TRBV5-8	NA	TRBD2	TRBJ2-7	TGTGCCAGCAGCTTGGTGAAGCCGGGGGGGCAGTACTTC	CASSLVKPGGQYF
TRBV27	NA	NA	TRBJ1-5	TGTGCCAGCAGTTTAGTCCTAGATCAGCCCCAGCATTTT	CASSLVLDQPQHF
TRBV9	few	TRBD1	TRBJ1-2	TGTGCCAGCAGCACCACAGGGGGCGCGGGGTATGGCTACACCTTC	CASSTTGGAGYGYTF
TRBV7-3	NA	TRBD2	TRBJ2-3	TGTGCCAGCAGCCCCGGAGGGGCGGGAGGGGCAGATACGCAGTATTTT	CASSPGGAGGADTQYF
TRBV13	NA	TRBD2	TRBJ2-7	TGTGCCAGCAGCCCCCCTTGGCTAAGCGGGGAAATCTACGAGCAGTACTTC	CASSPPWLSGEIYEQYF
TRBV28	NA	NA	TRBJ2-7	TGTGCCAGCAGTCTTTACTGGGAGCAGTACTTC	CASSLYWEQYF
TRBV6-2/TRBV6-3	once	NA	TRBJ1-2	TGTGCCAGCAGTGTCAGGGTTACCTATGGCTACACCTTC	CASSVRVTYGYTF
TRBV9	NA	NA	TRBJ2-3	TGTGCCAGCAGCGTAGGTGAGGGCCGCAGAGATACGCAGTATTTT	CASSVGEGRRDTQYF
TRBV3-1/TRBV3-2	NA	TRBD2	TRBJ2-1	TGTGCCAGCAGCCCCGGGACTAGCGGGCTTGAGCAGTTCTTC	CASSPGTSGLEQFF
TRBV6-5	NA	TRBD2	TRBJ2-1	TGTGCCAGCAGTTACATAACGGGAGGGGGTAATGAGCAGTTCTTC	CASSYITGGGNEQFF
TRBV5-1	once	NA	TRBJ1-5	TGCGCCAGCAGCTTAGGGGGAGTGCGCAATCAGCCCCAGCATTTT	CASSLGGVRNQPQHF
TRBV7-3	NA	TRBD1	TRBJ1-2	TGTGCCAGCAGCGCGAACAGGGGTACTAACTATGGCTACACCTTC	CASSANRGTNYGYTF
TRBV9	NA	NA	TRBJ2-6	TGTGCCAGCAGCGCACGACTTATAGGACAGATAACTGGGGCCAACGTCCTGACTTTC	CASSARLIGQITGANVLTF
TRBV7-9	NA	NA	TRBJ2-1	TGTGCCAGCAGCTTAGTGAGGCAGTACAATGAGCAGTTCTTC	CASSLVRQYNEQFF
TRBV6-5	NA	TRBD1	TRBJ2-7	TGTGCCAGCAGTACCGGGACAGGGGACTACGAGCAGTACTTC	CASSTGTGDYEQYF
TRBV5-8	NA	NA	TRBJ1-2	TGTGCCAGCAGCTTGTCAGGGGAAAACTATGGCTACACCTTC	CASSLSGENYGYTF
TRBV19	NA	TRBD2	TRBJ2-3	TGTGCCAGTAGTATGGGGGACACTACCCCGACTAGCGGGGGGACTACGCAGTATTTT	CASSMGDTTPTSGGTTQYF
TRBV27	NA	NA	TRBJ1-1	TGTGCCAGCAGTTTCGGAGCAACTCTCCGCTTTTCTGAAGCTTTCTTT	CASSFGATLRFSEAFF
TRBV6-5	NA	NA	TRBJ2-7	TGTGCCAGCAGTTATGTAGCCGGCTCCTACGAGCAGTACTTC	CASSYVAGSYEQYF